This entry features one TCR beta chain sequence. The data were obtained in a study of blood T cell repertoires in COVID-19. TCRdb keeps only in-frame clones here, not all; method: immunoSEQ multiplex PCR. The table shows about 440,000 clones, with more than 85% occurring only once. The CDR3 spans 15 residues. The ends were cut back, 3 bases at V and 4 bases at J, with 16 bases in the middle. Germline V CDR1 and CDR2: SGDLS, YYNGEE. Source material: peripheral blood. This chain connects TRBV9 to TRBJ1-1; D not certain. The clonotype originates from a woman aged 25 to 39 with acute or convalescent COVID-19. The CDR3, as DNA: TGTGCCAGCAGCGCGTTACGGGTTAGCGGCACTGAAGCTTTCTTT. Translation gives CASSALRVSGTEAFF.